This T cell receptor beta chain was captured by sequencing in a study of human T cells and chemical hapten exposure. Turning to the study itself: Diagnoses of alopecia areata, totalis or universalis occurred in mostly female patients.

In its sample, this clonotype was seen many times. The trim removed 5 bases at V and 0 bases at J, leaving 5 bases unmatched. Germline-derived CDR1 and CDR2 are SGHTA and FQGNSA. This CDR3 is 15 amino acids long. Time point in this sample: patch test 1, 2 weeks after DPC sensitization. Described treatment: therapeutic diphenylcyclopropenone sensitization with weekly scalp DPC. Individual cDNA molecules received unique molecular identifiers in the library. TCRdb re-called the RACE reads with MiXCR, one entry per CDR3 protein. The sample lists around 380,000 distinct CDR3 sequences, approximately 4.4% seen once, with 2% to 2.5% in the top ten.

V and J are TRBV7-2 and TRBJ2-3; 7 bases line up with TRBD1. Sequencing was performed on whole blood, taken in connection with sensitization to the hapten diphenylcyclopropenone (DPC). The receptor was isolated from a woman aged 45 to 65 with alopecia areata. Some clones in this sample may be carry-over from other donors' samples. CDR3 DNA sequence: TGTGCCAGCAGCCCCCCAGGGGGTAGCACAGATACGCAGTATTTT. It is translated as CASSPPGGSTDTQYF.